This T cell receptor beta chain was captured in a study of OX40 agonist ivuxolimab in advanced cancers. Sequenced by immunoSEQ multiplex PCR; TCRdb stores in-frame clones only, minus some. The sample consists of roughly 50,000 clones, 88% of them appearing once. The TCR was taken from an adult with an advanced solid tumor such as melanoma, head and neck, liver or kidney cancer. The sample in question was CD4+ or CD8+ T cells sorted from blood, obtained in a trial of the OX40 agonist ivuxolimab.

The DNA of the CDR3 is TGTGCCAGCAGTTTATCACTTGGATTACATCAGCCCCAGCATTTT. Translation: CASSLSLGLHQPQHF. The chain carries TRBV27 and TRBJ1-5; D not certain. The CDR3 has 15 amino acids. Trimming took off 0 bases at V and 5 bases at J, with 11 bases between the two ends. The germline gives CDR1 MNHEY, CDR2 SMNVEV (reference sequence).